The source of this T cell receptor (beta chain) is a study of shared clonotypes between healthy human individuals. Profiling relied on immunoSEQ multiplex PCR, and the TCRdb table lists in-frame clones only, not all of them. The profile shows under 850,000 clones, about two thirds of them singletons. The V gene lost 1 base and the J gene lost 7 bases, with 7 bases spanning the gap. Germline V gives CDR1 SGHDN, CDR2 FVKESK. The CDR3 is 12 amino acids. The gene calls are TRBV14 and TRBJ2-5; D not resolved. This clonotype was obtained from a woman in her 30s in good health. Material: memory CD4+ T cells sorted from blood. Subset of the sample: CD45RA-negative fraction. The DNA of the CDR3 is TGTGCCAGCAGCCAAGGGGTTCCGACCCAGTACTTC. Translating it yields CASSQGVPTQYF.